One sample yielded the 32 T cell receptor beta chains listed below, sequenced in a study of beta chain features in type 1 diabetes. Expressed TCRB transcripts were sequenced because the isolated RNA had all been reverse transcribed beforehand. Assay used: immunoSEQ multiplex PCR; TCRdb lists only in-frame clones, some missing. The sample contains 450,000 to 550,000 clones, approximately 30% of which appear only once. Sequenced material: naive CD4+ T cells from blood. The receptor source for this set is a man in his late teens or twenties in good health.

The V call is TRBV25-1, the J call TRBJ1-3; the D is unclear. This CDR3 spans 13 amino acids. Per germline, CDR1 MGHDK and CDR2 SYGVNS. V lost 3 bases to trimming and J lost 4 bases, with 7 bases between them. The CDR3, as DNA: TGTGCCAGCAGTGATCATTACGGAAACACCATATATTTT. Protein sequence: CASSDHYGNTIYF.

This clone appeared a few times. V is TRBV29-1 and J is TRBJ2-3, with 7 bases that match TRBD2. V was pared by 8 bases and J by 6 bases, with 8 bases of the junction left unmatched. The CDR3 extends over 12 amino acids. Germline V CDR1 and CDR2: SQVTM, ANQGSEA. CDR3 sequence (DNA): TGCAGCCTCGGGGCGGGAGTCGATACGCAGTATTTT. Its protein is CSLGAGVDTQYF.

This clone was detected a few times. V gene TRBV2 combines with J gene TRBJ2-3; D assignment may be TRBD1 or TRBD2 (6 bases each). The V end lost 7 bases, the J end lost 1 base, and 12 bases lay between the germline ends. Germline CDR1 reads SNHLY; CDR2 reads FYNNEI. The CDR3 sequence is 14 residues long. DNA for the CDR3: TGTGCCAGCATGGGGGCTAGCGGCACAGATACGCAGTATTTT. The encoded protein is CASMGASGTDTQYF.

The chain uses TRBV29-1 and TRBJ2-7; D may be TRBD1 (6 bases). The CDR3 loop spans 13 amino acids. CDR1 and CDR2 (germline): SQVTM, ANQGSEA. V was clipped by 5 bases and J by 3 bases, with 14 bases between them. CDR3 DNA: TGCAGCGTTAAGGATTGGACAGACTACGAGCAGTACTTC. It encodes CSVKDWTDYEQYF.

A note on this clone: This specimen includes other DNA sequences encoding the same CDR3. CDR3 in amino acids: CASSSSSYEQYF. The CDR3 nucleotides are TGTGCCAGCAGTTCGTCCTCCTACGAGCAGTACTTC. The chain joins TRBV28 to TRBJ2-7, with no clear D. The CDR3 covers 12 residues. Germline assignment: CDR1 MDHEN and CDR2 SYDVKM. The V and J ends lost 4 bases and 0 bases respectively, with 4 bases between them.

This sequence joins TRBV6-1 and TRBJ2-1; TRBD1 or TRBD2 may be the D gene (5 bases each). CDR1 MNHNS and CDR2 SASEGT come from the germline V gene. The length of the CDR3 is 13 residues. Trimming stripped 4 bases from V and 7 bases from J, with 11 bases between. The CDR3 DNA is TGTGCCAGCAGTGCACTAGGGGCAAATGAGCAGTTCTTC. Translated: CASSALGANEQFF.

CDR3 in amino acids: CASSLMSSGRSRYNEQFF. The DNA of the CDR3 is TGTGCCAGCAGCTTAATGTCTAGCGGCAGGAGTAGGTACAATGAGCAGTTCTTC. The V gene is TRBV11-2, the J gene TRBJ2-1; 7 bases agree with TRBD2. The CDR3 length is 18 residues. V was clipped by 2 bases and J by 4 bases; unmatched bases: 14. The germline V gene has CDR1 SGHAT and CDR2 FQNNGV.

The chain carries TRBV29-1 and TRBJ2-1, with 7 positions matching TRBD1. This CDR3 comprises 13 residues. The V segment lost 7 bases and the J segment 12 bases; nucleotides outside the gene matches: 15. Per germline, CDR1 SQVTM and CDR2 ANQGSEA. CDR3 DNA sequence: TGCAGCGGCTCCCCGGGGACAGAGAAACTGCAGTTCTTC. Its protein is CSGSPGTEKLQFF.

This sequence joins TRBV2 and TRBJ2-5, with TRBD1 identical over 7 bases. Germline trimming cut 6 bases from V and 1 base from J; bases unmatched to any gene: 2. The CDR3 sequence is 13 residues long. The germline V gene has CDR1 SNHLY and CDR2 FYNNEI. The CDR3 reads CASRRQGQETQYF. Here the CDR3 DNA reads TGTGCCAGCAGACGACAGGGCCAAGAGACCCAGTACTTC.

The gene calls are TRBV9 and TRBJ1-2; D call uncertain. The V gene's germline CDR1 is SGDLS and CDR2 YYNGEE. V shed 0 bases and J shed 2 bases, with 8 bases lying between them. The CDR3 runs to 14 residues. The CDR3, as DNA: TGTGCCAGCAGCGTAGCCCCGGGAAACTATGGCTACACCTTC. Its protein is CASSVAPGNYGYTF.

V is TRBV7-2 and J is TRBJ2-3; D is ambiguous. Germline V lookup: CDR1 SGHTA, CDR2 FQGNSA. CDR3 length: 13 amino acids. V shed 5 bases and J shed 4 bases, with 10 bases lying between them. The CDR3 DNA is TGTGCCAGCAGCCTCAAAGCTGCAGATACGCAGTATTTT. Protein sequence: CASSLKAADTQYF. Full variable domain (missing parts from reference TRBV7-2 and TRBJ2-3): GAGVSQSPSNKVTEKGKDVELRCDPISGHTALYWYRQSLGQGLEFLIYFQGNSAPDKSGLPSDRFSAERTGGSVSTLTIQRTQQEDSAVYLCASSLKAADTQYFGPGTRLTVL.

Regarding this clone: This same CDR3 is encoded by further DNA sequences in the sample. This rearrangement joins TRBV5-1 to TRBJ2-1, with 15 bases fitting TRBD2. Germline CDR1 and CDR2: SGHRS and YFSETQ. J was trimmed by 1 base and V by 3 bases; bases with no gene match: 5. This CDR3 region has 18 residues. The CDR3 is CASSSGLAGGPSYNEQFF. CDR3 DNA: TGCGCCAGCAGCTCTGGACTAGCGGGAGGGCCGTCCTACAATGAGCAGTTCTTC.

This clone was detected only a few times. The V and J genes are TRBV25-1 and TRBJ2-7, with D perhaps TRBD1 (6 bases). The germline V gene has CDR1 MGHDK and CDR2 SYGVNS. The ends were cut back, 4 bases at V and 2 bases at J, with 9 bases in the middle. CDR3 size: 13 residues. CDR3 residues: CASSGTVAYEQYF. CDR3 bases: TGTGCCAGCAGTGGGACAGTTGCCTACGAGCAGTACTTC.

This clone was found a few times. The chain joins TRBV10-3 to TRBJ2-7, with 9 bases identical to TRBD2. This CDR3 has 14 amino acids. Germline V gives CDR1 ENHRY, CDR2 SYGVKD. V lost 8 bases, J lost 3 bases, and 8 bases stayed unmatched. The CDR3 DNA is TGTGCCATCGGAGAGACTAGCGGCGGCTACGAGCAGTACTTC. It yields the protein CAIGETSGGYEQYF.

The chain has TRBV7-6 and TRBJ2-7; 7 positions match TRBD1. Germline trimming cut 3 bases from V and 5 bases from J; bases unmatched to any gene: 10. Germline CDR1 is SGHVS and CDR2 is FNYEAQ. There are 15 residues in the CDR3. CDR3 residues: CASSLFTGVRNEQYF. CDR3 DNA sequence: TGTGCCAGCAGCTTGTTCACAGGGGTTAGGAACGAGCAGTACTTC. Full variable domain (remainder filled in from reference TRBV7-6 and TRBJ2-7): GAGVSQSPRYKVTKRGQDVALRCDPISGHVSLYWYRQALGQGPEFLTYFNYEAQQDKSGLPNDRFSAERPEGSISTLTIQRTEQRDSAMYRCASSLFTGVRNEQYFGPGTRLTVT.

This clone was seen a few times. The J gene is TRBJ2-3, the V gene TRBV5-1; 10 bases are shared with TRBD2. After removal of 4 bases from V and 6 bases from J, the junction contained 5 bases not matched to a gene. The CDR3 covers 14 residues. Germline V gene sequence: CDR1 SGHRS, CDR2 YFSETQ. The CDR3 is CASSSIAGGDTQYF. CDR3 nucleotides: TGCGCCAGCAGCAGTATAGCGGGAGGCGATACGCAGTATTTT.

This rearrangement joins TRBV28 to TRBJ2-1, with D tentatively TRBD2 (6 bases). The CDR3 extends over 17 amino acids. V lost 3 bases and J 2 bases, leaving 17 bases between the germline ends. Germline CDR1 reads MDHEN; CDR2 reads SYDVKM. The CDR3 spells CASSFPRDSGTYNEQFF. As DNA, the CDR3 is TGTGCCAGCAGTTTCCCGCGGGACTCCGGTACCTACAATGAGCAGTTCTTC.

Written as DNA, the CDR3 is TGTGCCAGCAGCTTATTCCGGACCGAGCAAGAGACCCAGTACTTC. It codes for CASSLFRTEQETQYF. This rearrangement joins TRBV7-9 to TRBJ2-5; unclear D gene. The CDR3 totals 15 residues. Trimming cost V 2 bases and J 2 bases, with 12 bases left between them. The germline gives CDR1 SEHNR, CDR2 FQNEAQ (reference sequence).

This clone was recorded a few times. The rearrangement links TRBV27 to TRBJ2-3; 7 nucleotides match TRBD2. The ends lost 1 base at V and 1 base at J; junction bases unmatched: 2. CDR1 is MNHEY, CDR2 SMNVEV, per germline (reference sequence). The CDR3 length is 15 residues. The DNA of the CDR3 is TGTGCCAGCAGTTTATTGCTAGCGGGCACAGATACGCAGTATTTT. Protein sequence: CASSLLLAGTDTQYF.

The chain is built from TRBV4-2 and TRBJ2-1; 13 nucleotides agree with TRBD2. This CDR3 has 17 amino acids. Germline CDR1 is LGHNA and CDR2 is YNFKEQ. With V trimmed by 0 bases and J by 5 bases, 4 bases remained unmatched. In DNA form, the CDR3 reads TGTGCCAGCAGCCAAGAACCTACTAGCGGGAGGGACAATGAGCAGTTCTTC. This codes for CASSQEPTSGRDNEQFF.

This clone was counted between two and nine times. The chain joins TRBV18 to TRBJ2-1, with 9 bases aligning to TRBD2. J lost 6 bases, V lost 0 bases, and 9 bases had no gene match. The CDR3 totals 17 residues. CDR1 is KGHSH and CDR2 is LQKENI in the germline V gene. CDR3 DNA sequence: TGTGCCAGCTCACCACCGGTGATAGCGGGAGCCGGCAATGAGCAGTTCTTC. This sequence encodes CASSPPVIAGAGNEQFF.

The chain couples TRBV15 to TRBJ2-5; 7 nucleotides line up with TRBD1. CDR1 is LNHNV and CDR2 is YYDKDF in the germline V gene (reference sequence). The V and J ends lost 3 bases and 4 bases, in that order; junction bases with no gene match: 2. This CDR3 comprises 13 residues. The CDR3 spells CATSRTGIETQYF. CDR3 DNA: TGTGCCACCAGCAGGACAGGGATAGAGACCCAGTACTTC. Complete variable domain (other parts from reference TRBV15 and TRBJ2-5): DAMVIQNPRYQVTQFGKPVTLSCSQTLNHNVMYWYQQKSSQAPKLLFHYYDKDFNNEADTPDNFQSRRPNTSFCFLDIRSPGLGDTAMYLCATSRTGIETQYFGPGTRLLVL.

The genes are TRBV30 and TRBJ1-1; no definite D call. The germline CDR1 and CDR2 sequences are GTSNPN and SVGIG (reference sequence). The V and J ends lost 7 bases and 0 bases respectively, with 18 bases between them. The CDR3 has 15 residues. CDR3 in amino acids: CASGPKTLMNTEAFF. The CDR3 nucleotides are TGTGCCTCCGGACCCAAGACTCTCATGAACACTGAAGCTTTCTTT. The complete variable domain, with remaining parts taken from reference TRBV30 and TRBJ1-1, reads SQTIHQWPATLVQPVGSPLSLECTVEGTSNPNLYWYRQAAGRGLQLLFYSVGIGQISSEVPQNLSASRPQDRQFILSSKKLLLSDSGFYLCASGPKTLMNTEAFFGQGTRLTVV.

This clone was seen a handful of times. The rearrangement links TRBV25-1 to TRBJ2-7; D unclear. CDR3 size: 13 residues. CDR1 and CDR2 from the germline V gene are MGHDK and SYGVNS. The ends were cut back, 1 base at V and 3 bases at J, with 7 bases in the middle. CDR3 DNA sequence: TGTGCCAGCAGTGAATCCCCCGGCTACGAGCAGTACTTC. Residues: CASSESPGYEQYF.

The chain carries TRBV4-2 and TRBJ2-3, with 8 bases identical to TRBD2. The germline V gene encodes CDR1 LGHNA and CDR2 YNFKEQ. This CDR3 region has 15 residues. V shed 4 bases and J 4 bases; nucleotides not matched to a gene: 7. The CDR3 DNA is TGTGCCAGCAGCCCTTTGGCGGGAGGCCCAGATACGCAGTATTTT. As protein: CASSPLAGGPDTQYF.

This clone was counted only a few times. The chain joins TRBV18 to TRBJ2-3, with D possibly matching TRBD2 (5 bases). The germline V and J ends were trimmed by 2 bases and 2 bases, with 17 bases remaining between them. The CDR3 totals 17 residues. The germline V gene encodes CDR1 KGHSH and CDR2 LQKENI. The CDR3, as DNA: TGTGCCAGCTCACCATTTCCCAGCGGAAGCACCACAGATACGCAGTATTTT. Translation gives CASSPFPSGSTTDTQYF.

The gene calls are TRBV23-1 and TRBJ1-2, with unresolved D. TRBV23-1 is sorted into the ORF group, with uncertain function. The CDR3 is made up of 16 amino acids. Between the trimmed V and J ends, which lost 4 bases and 3 bases, there was a span of 18 bases. CDR3 in amino acids: CASSPPFDRKDYGYTF. The DNA of the CDR3 is TGCGCCAGCAGTCCCCCCTTCGACCGGAAGGACTATGGCTACACCTTC.

V and J are TRBV5-1 and TRBJ2-7; 9 nucleotides agree with TRBD1. The CDR3 totals 13 residues. The germline gives CDR1 SGHRS, CDR2 YFSETQ. The trim removed 4 bases at V and 4 bases at J, leaving 3 bases unmatched. The CDR3 region is CASSTDRGYEQYF. The CDR3 bases are TGCGCCAGCAGCACGGACAGGGGTTACGAGCAGTACTTC. Together with reference TRBV5-1 and TRBJ2-7, the CDR3 gives the full variable domain: KAGVTQTPRYLIKTRGQQVTLSCSPISGHRSVSWYQQTPGQGLQFLFEYFSETQRNKGNFPGRFSGRQFSNSRSEMNVSTLELGDSALYLCASSTDRGYEQYFGPGTRLTVT.

This clone showed up just a few times. The chain links TRBV15 to TRBJ2-7; 9 bases match TRBD1. CDR1 is LNHNV, CDR2 YYDKDF, per germline (reference sequence). The CDR3 has 14 residues. After removal of 4 bases from V and 1 base from J, the junction contained 2 bases not matched to a gene. The CDR3 sequence is CATSIGQGSYEQYF. In DNA form, the CDR3 reads TGTGCCACCAGCATAGGACAGGGGTCCTACGAGCAGTACTTC.

The gene calls are TRBV28 and TRBJ2-7; TRBD1 or TRBD2 may be the D gene (6 bases each). V was pared by 3 bases and J by 2 bases, with 11 bases between. Per germline, CDR1 MDHEN and CDR2 SYDVKM. The CDR3 consists of 14 residues. The CDR3 DNA reads TGTGCCAGCAGTTTGGAGGGGACACCCTACGAGCAGTACTTC. It encodes CASSLEGTPYEQYF.

V usage is TRBV5-6 and J usage is TRBJ2-7, with TRBD1 identical over 9 bases. This CDR3 is 14 amino acids long. V was clipped by 5 bases and J by 7 bases; unmatched bases: 10. CDR1 and CDR2 from the germline V gene are SGHDT and YYEEEE. CDR3 sequence reads: CASSRRRGTGEQYF. In nucleotides, the CDR3 is TGTGCCAGCAGTCGCCGACGGGGGACAGGGGAGCAGTACTTC.

This rearrangement joins TRBV19 to TRBJ1-1, with 7 bases lining up with TRBD1. Trimming cost V 3 bases and J 4 bases; bases outside gene matches: 5. The V gene's germline CDR1 is LNHDA and CDR2 SQIVND (reference sequence). The CDR3 is 14 residues long. The CDR3, as DNA: TGTGCCAGTAGTATCTTGACAGGGTCCACTGAAGCTTTCTTT. Translating it yields CASSILTGSTEAFF.